The 18 T cell receptor beta chains in this list originate from one sample, sequenced in a study of blood T cells in healthy people across ages. Then a second PCR, running about 6 to 12 cycles, was carried out with a sample-barcoded 5' primer and a J-beta primer mix. TCRdb used MiXCR to reprocess the 5' RACE reads, holding one entry per CDR3 protein. The sample carries 950,000 to 1,200,000 distinct CDR3 sequences, 35% to 45% recorded once. The specimen was blood. These receptors came from a young man in good health.

This clonotype was found a few times. The chain employs TRBV27 and TRBJ2-1; maybe TRBD1 (5 bases). Looked up from germline, CDR1 is MNHEY and CDR2 is SMNVEV (reference sequence). This CDR3 region has 13 residues. Trimming shortened V by 6 bases and J by 2 bases, and 8 bases separated the two germline ends. CDR3 nucleotides: TGTGCCAGCAGGACAGAAGCCTACAATGAGCAGTTCTTC. This encodes CASRTEAYNEQFF.

The CDR3 coding sequence is TGCAGTGCGAACACTTTCTATGGCTACACCTTC. Its protein product is CSANTFYGYTF. The rearrangement uses TRBV20-1 and TRBJ1-2; D is ambiguous. The CDR3 is 11 residues long. Trimming pared 6 bases from V and 4 bases from J, leaving 9 bases between. In germline, CDR1 is DFQATT, CDR2 SNEGSKA (reference sequence).

This clonotype was seen a handful of times. V usage is TRBV20-1 and J usage is TRBJ2-1; TRBD2 matches at 9 bases. The last part of the DNA fits TRBJ2-7 better; the J call may be wrong. This CDR3 is built from 15 residues. Germline loops: CDR1 DFQATT, CDR2 SNEGSKA (reference sequence). The CDR3, as DNA: TGCAGTGCTAACAGCGGGGGGTTCTCCTACAATGAGCAGTACTTC. The encoded protein is CSANSGGFSYNEQYF.

This chain connects TRBV7-3 to TRBJ2-1; perhaps TRBD1 as D (5 bases). CDR1 is SGHTA and CDR2 is FQGTGA in the germline V gene. The V end lost 4 bases, the J end lost 9 bases, and 13 bases lay between the germline ends. The length of the CDR3 is 13 residues. The DNA for the CDR3 is TGTGCCAGCAGCTCCCCAGGGTACGGTGAGCAGTTCTTC. Translation: CASSSPGYGEQFF.

The chain joins TRBV5-1 to TRBJ2-1, with a weak D call TRBD1 (5 bases). The CDR3 runs 14 residues. Germline V lookup: CDR1 SGHRS, CDR2 YFSETQ. The V end was cut by 4 bases, the J end by 4 bases, with 12 bases between. CDR3 in DNA: TGCGCCAGCAGCCCTAAACAGGCGTACAATGAGCAGTTCTTC. Translated: CASSPKQAYNEQFF.

The chain joins TRBV9 to TRBJ2-1; 10 nucleotides match TRBD1. The germline V gene encodes CDR1 SGDLS and CDR2 YYNGEE. CDR3 length equals 15 residues. Germline trimming cut 0 bases from V and 7 bases from J; bases unmatched to any gene: 4. Written as DNA, the CDR3 is TGTGCCAGCAGCGTAGGTGGACAGGGGGGGAATGAGCAGTTCTTC. The encoded protein is CASSVGGQGGNEQFF.

This clonotype was observed a few times. The chain recombines TRBV20-1 with TRBJ1-2; D ambiguous. The germline CDR1 and CDR2 sequences are DFQATT and SNEGSKA (reference sequence). Trimming took 1 base from V and 7 from J, leaving 13 bases between them. The length of the CDR3 is 13 residues. Here the CDR3 DNA reads TGCAGTGCTAGAGGCGTCACCGCAAGTGGCTACACCTTC. It yields the protein CSARGVTASGYTF.

In the case of this clonotype: A single base separates this from a much larger clone, so it may be a read error. The chain carries TRBV10-3 and TRBJ1-2; D is undetermined. In germline, CDR1 is ENHRY, CDR2 SYGVKD. This CDR3 comprises 12 residues. CDR3 in DNA: TGTGCCACCGCGAGGGCAAACTATGGCCACACCTTC. It specifies CATARANYGHTF.

The genes are TRBV27 and TRBJ2-3; TRBD2 might be the D (5 bases). Trimming took off 5 bases at V and 9 bases at J, with 15 bases between the two ends. Per germline, CDR1 MNHEY and CDR2 SMNVEV (reference sequence). The CDR3 length is 13 residues. DNA for the CDR3: TGTGCCAGCAGTCCTACTACGCCGGGGACGCAGTATTTT. Translation gives CASSPTTPGTQYF.

This chain links TRBV6-6 with TRBJ1-2; a weak D match, TRBD1 (6 bases). Per germline, CDR1 MNHNY and CDR2 SVGAGI (reference sequence). CDR3 size: 15 residues. V lost 4 bases and J 5 bases, leaving 17 bases between the germline ends. CDR3 in amino acids: CASSSAGGTSYGYTF. CDR3 DNA sequence: TGTGCCAGCAGTTCGGCCGGAGGGACATCTTATGGCTACACCTTC.

This clonotype has a count of ten or more. The V call is TRBV4-3, the J call TRBJ2-5; 7 bases match TRBD2. V shed 4 bases, J shed 2 bases, and the junction held 4 bases outside the gene matches. The CDR3 has 14 amino acids. CDR1 and CDR2 from the germline V gene are LGHNA and YSLEER. The chain's CDR3 is CASSRLAAQETQYF. The CDR3 DNA follows: TGCGCCAGCAGCCGACTAGCTGCACAAGAGACCCAGTACTTC.

V is TRBV12-3 or TRBV12-4 and J is TRBJ2-1; TRBD2 is a possible D gene (5 bases). V was pared by 11 bases and J by 7 bases, with 12 bases between. This CDR3 contains 11 residues. CDR3 DNA sequence: TGTGCCTGGCCAAGAGGGAATGAGCAGTTCTTC. Its translation is CAWPRGNEQFF.

The chain couples TRBV29-1 to TRBJ1-1; possibly TRBD1 for D (5 bases). Germline V lookup: CDR1 SQVTM, CDR2 ANQGSEA. Trimming stripped 5 bases from V and 8 bases from J, with 12 bases between. This CDR3 region has 11 residues. CDR3: CSVKGPGEAFF. The CDR3, as DNA: TGCAGCGTTAAGGGACCTGGGGAAGCTTTCTTT.

The chain couples TRBV4-1 to TRBJ2-7; possible D gene TRBD2, 5 bases. The germline V gene has CDR1 MGHRA and CDR2 YSYEKL. CDR3 length: 14 amino acids. V was trimmed by 1 base and J by 4 bases, leaving 11 bases between them. The CDR3 loop reads CASSQVYPGYEQYF. As DNA, the CDR3 is TGCGCCAGCAGCCAAGTTTATCCGGGGTACGAGCAGTACTTC.

This clonotype was found a few times. The chain is built from TRBV20-1 and TRBJ1-2, with D perhaps TRBD1 (6 bases). The CDR3 covers 12 residues. Trimming shortened V by 5 bases and J by 4 bases, and 11 bases separated the two germline ends. Per germline, CDR1 DFQATT and CDR2 SNEGSKA (reference sequence). The CDR3 here is CSALDSLYGYTF. CDR3 in DNA: TGCAGTGCTTTGGACAGTCTCTATGGCTACACCTTC.

This chain uses TRBV28 with TRBJ2-3, with 7 bases lining up with TRBD2. V gave up 8 bases and J gave up 5 bases; unmatched junction bases: 10. The V gene's germline CDR1 is MDHEN and CDR2 SYDVKM. CDR3 length: 14 amino acids. CDR3 loop: CASGGEGSGDTQYF. CDR3 DNA: TGTGCCAGCGGGGGGGAGGGATCTGGAGATACGCAGTATTTT.

This sequence joins TRBV14 and TRBJ2-7; D not certain. This CDR3 spans 13 amino acids. The germline CDR1 and CDR2 sequences are SGHDN and FVKESK. Between the trimmed V and J ends, which lost 0 bases and 5 bases, there was a span of 8 bases. DNA for the CDR3: TGTGCCAGCAGCCAAGATCTCGAAAACGAGCAGTACTTC. Protein: CASSQDLENEQYF.

This clonotype was detected a few times. The J gene is TRBJ1-1, the V gene TRBV28; D gene unclear. Germline V CDR1 and CDR2: MDHEN, SYDVKM. Trimming left V 5 bases short and J 8 bases short, with 15 bases between. This CDR3 is 13 amino acids long. The CDR3 DNA reads as TGTGCCAGCAGTCCGCCAGACGGGCCAGAAGCTTTCTTT. As protein: CASSPPDGPEAFF.